The 13 T cell receptor beta chains in this list originate from one sample, sequenced in a study of cytomegalovirus exposure and HLA in healthy donors. PCR involved 60 Vbeta and 13 Jbeta primers. Produced via immunoSEQ multiplex PCR; TCRdb's table is partial and in-frame only. The sample lists 150,000 to 200,000 clones; roughly four fifths were seen once. The sample consisted of PBMCs. Receptor source: a middle-aged man in good health and CMV-seropositive.

A few counts support this clone. J is TRBJ2-1 and V is TRBV2; the D gene is possibly TRBD1 (6 bases). The V gene lost 6 bases and the J gene lost 4 bases, with 16 bases spanning the gap. This CDR3 contains 15 residues. Germline CDR1 SNHLY, CDR2 FYNNEI. CDR3 amino acids: CASSPTGLGYNEQFF. Here the CDR3 DNA reads TGTGCCAGCAGCCCTACAGGGTTAGGGTACAATGAGCAGTTCTTC.

This clone came up a few times. V is TRBV4-3 and J is TRBJ2-7; 7 positions agree with TRBD1. After removal of 4 bases from V and 5 bases from J, the junction contained 11 bases not matched to a gene. Germline V gene lookup returns CDR1 LGHNA and CDR2 YSLEER. This CDR3 has 15 residues. CDR3 DNA: TGCGCCAGCAGCCGCGCTGACAGGGACGCGCACGAGCAGTACTTC. This sequence encodes CASSRADRDAHEQYF.

V is TRBV7-9 and J is TRBJ2-1, with unresolved D. This CDR3 has 11 amino acids. Germline V gene lookup returns CDR1 SEHNR and CDR2 FQNEAQ (reference sequence). V was cut by 7 bases and J by 4 bases, with 5 bases left in between. This CDR3 reads CASTRYNEQFF. CDR3 DNA sequence: TGTGCCAGCACCCGGTACAATGAGCAGTTCTTC.

In this sample, this clone turned up a few times. The rearrangement joins TRBV11-3 to TRBJ2-1; TRBD2 aligns across 12 bases. Trimming removed 1 base from V and 7 bases from J; junction bases left unmatched: 5. The CDR3 has 16 residues. Per the germline V gene, CDR1 is SGHNT and CDR2 is YENEEA. DNA for the CDR3: TGTGCCAGCAGCTTAGGGCTAGCGGGAGGGCGAAATGAGCAGTTCTTC. This sequence encodes CASSLGLAGGRNEQFF.

This chain connects TRBV29-1 to TRBJ2-1; 10 bases match TRBD2. Germline V gene lookup returns CDR1 SQVTM and CDR2 ANQGSEA. The CDR3 consists of 14 residues. Losses at the gene ends were 5 bases for V and 2 bases for J; bases not matched to a gene: 3. CDR3 DNA: TGCAGCGTTTCACTAGCGGGGCCCTACAATGAGCAGTTCTTC. Residues: CSVSLAGPYNEQFF.

This clone has a handful of counts. The chain joins TRBV14 to TRBJ2-7; the match to TRBD1 covers 8 bases. Germline CDR1 is SGHDN and CDR2 is FVKESK. V dropped 4 bases and J dropped 2; count of bases not matched to a gene: 4. There are 14 residues in the CDR3. CDR3 residues: CASSRGQGPYEQYF. In DNA, the CDR3 is TGTGCCAGCAGCCGAGGACAGGGTCCCTACGAGCAGTACTTC.

The CDR3 nucleotides read TGTGCCACCAGCAGAGATGTGGCTAGCGGGGGGGCCGGGGAGACCCAGTACTTC. Amino acid sequence: CATSRDVASGGAGETQYF. The chain carries TRBV15 and TRBJ2-5, with 12 bases aligning to TRBD2. Per germline, CDR1 LNHNV and CDR2 YYDKDF (reference sequence). After removal of 0 bases from V and 5 bases from J, the junction contained 10 bases not matched to a gene. This CDR3 contains 18 residues.

The chain couples TRBV27 to TRBJ2-7, with D possibly matching TRBD2 (6 bases). Germline V gives CDR1 MNHEY, CDR2 SMNVEV (reference sequence). V lost 3 bases to trimming and J lost 7 bases, with 16 bases between them. The CDR3 is made up of 14 amino acids. The chain's CDR3 is CASSLARAGNEQYF. In DNA, the CDR3 is TGTGCCAGCAGTTTGGCCAGGGCGGGGAATGAGCAGTACTTC.

Details on this clone: One end of the junction is discordant with germline, which a read error may explain. The CDR3 here is CASSPGTEDTDTQYF. CDR3 in DNA: TGTGCCAGCAGCCCCGGGACAGAGGACACAGATACGCAGTATTTT. The chain carries TRBV4-1 and TRBJ2-3, with 7 bases aligning to TRBD1. CDR3 length: 15 residues. Germline-derived CDR1 and CDR2 are MGHRA and YSYEKL.

The chain couples TRBV28 to TRBJ1-1; maybe TRBD1 (5 bases). Germline assignment: CDR1 MDHEN and CDR2 SYDVKM. Deletions cut 7 bases from V and 5 bases from J, with 17 bases between. The CDR3 is made up of 14 amino acids. The CDR3 region has the DNA TGTGCCAGCATAAAGGGACTTTGGAGTACTGAAGCTTTCTTT. Translation: CASIKGLWSTEAFF.

V gene TRBV28 combines with J gene TRBJ1-2; D not certain. In germline, CDR1 is MDHEN, CDR2 SYDVKM. This CDR3 comprises 13 residues. The CDR3: CVAQAAHNYGYTF. The CDR3 bases are TGTGTTGCCCAGGCAGCCCATAACTATGGCTACACCTTC.

The chain links TRBV2 to TRBJ1-1; possible D gene TRBD1, 5 bases. V lost 6 bases and J lost 0, with 8 bases in between. CDR1 SNHLY and CDR2 FYNNEI come from the germline V gene. CDR3 length: 13 amino acids. The CDR3 DNA reads TGTGCCAGCAGATTGGGGCTGAACACTGAAGCTTTCTTT. Protein sequence: CASRLGLNTEAFF.

The chain has TRBV13 and TRBJ2-1; 7 nucleotides align to TRBD1. The CDR3 is 14 amino acids. The germline gives CDR1 PRHDT, CDR2 FYEKMQ (reference sequence). Germline trimming cut 4 bases from V and 5 bases from J; bases unmatched to any gene: 5. DNA for the CDR3: TGTGCCAGCAGCTGGTCGACAGGGAACAATGAGCAGTTCTTC. Translated, it gives CASSWSTGNNEQFF.